This passage covers 27 T cell receptor beta chains from one sample sequenced in a study of cytomegalovirus exposure and HLA in healthy donors. Use of 60 Vbeta and 13 Jbeta primers characterized the PCR. Sequencing used immunoSEQ multiplex PCR; TCRdb keeps in-frame clones, though not all of them. The repertoire includes about 190,000 clones, roughly 84% of them detected once, and over 2% sits in the top ten. Material for sequencing was PBMCs. All receptors derive from a woman aged 50 to 65 in good health and CMV-seropositive.

J is TRBJ1-1 and V is TRBV19, with 7 bases fitting TRBD1. The CDR3 has 16 residues. Losses at the gene ends were 4 bases for V and 1 base for J; bases not matched to a gene: 9. Germline CDR1 is LNHDA and CDR2 is SQIVND (reference sequence). CDR3 protein: CASSRVTGAQNTEAFF. CDR3 nucleotide sequence: TGTGCCAGTAGTAGGGTCACAGGGGCCCAGAACACTGAAGCTTTCTTT. Together with reference TRBV19 and TRBJ1-1, the CDR3 gives the full variable domain: DGGITQSPKYLFRKEGQNVTLSCEQNLNHDAMYWYRQDPGQGLRLIYYSQIVNDFQKGDIAEGYSVSREKKESFPLTVTSAQKNPTAFYLCASSRVTGAQNTEAFFGQGTRLTVV.

The chain carries TRBV6-1 and TRBJ1-3; 8 bases map to TRBD1. Germline V gene data show CDR1 as MNHNS and CDR2 as SASEGT. The CDR3 sequence is 13 residues long. CDR3 in DNA: TGTGTCCTGACGGGGACAGGCCGAAACACCATATATTTT. Encoded protein: CVLTGTGRNTIYF.

Turning to this clone: Germline and junction disagree at one end, which may indicate a read error. This sequence joins TRBV4-1 and TRBJ1-2, with D uncertain. Germline CDR1 and CDR2: MGHRA and YSYEKL. This CDR3 is 14 amino acids long. This CDR3 is CASSQEPLVPYVLF. The CDR3, as DNA: TGCGCCAGCAGCCAAGAACCCCTAGTCCCATACGTCCTCTTC.

The chain couples TRBV19 to TRBJ1-4; possibly TRBD1 for D (6 bases). Germline V gene data show CDR1 as LNHDA and CDR2 as SQIVND (reference sequence). The CDR3 runs 17 residues. The V and J ends lost 3 bases and 1 base respectively, with 15 bases between them. CDR3 loop: CASSMTRTEKTNEKLFF. In nucleotides, the CDR3 is TGTGCCAGTAGTATGACCCGGACAGAAAAAACTAATGAAAAACTGTTTTTT.

V and J are TRBV27 and TRBJ1-1, with a tentative D call TRBD1 (5 bases). Looked up from germline, CDR1 is MNHEY and CDR2 is SMNVEV (reference sequence). There are 15 residues in the CDR3. V lost 0 bases, J lost 5 bases, and 13 bases lay in between. CDR3 sequence reads: CASSLSLGVGTEAFF. The DNA for the CDR3 is TGTGCCAGCAGTTTATCGTTAGGGGTAGGGACTGAAGCTTTCTTT.

The chain is built from TRBV5-8 and TRBJ1-1, with 9 bases fitting TRBD1. The CDR3 is 14 residues long. Per germline, CDR1 SGHTS and CDR2 YDEGEE. The J segment lost 5 bases and the V segment lost 4 bases, leaving 6 bases of the junction unmatched. The CDR3 DNA reads as TGTGCCAGCAGCCTTACAGGGGGCAGTACTGAAGCTTTCTTT. This codes for CASSLTGGSTEAFF.

The chain uses TRBV28 and TRBJ1-3; D is possibly TRBD1 (5 bases). The CDR3 is 17 residues long. V dropped 5 bases and J dropped 0 bases, with 17 bases sitting between them. CDR1 is MDHEN, CDR2 SYDVKM, per germline. CDR3 in amino acids: CASSSAGWGSSGNTIYF. DNA for the CDR3: TGTGCCAGCAGTAGTGCAGGGTGGGGAAGCTCTGGAAACACCATATATTTT.

This sequence joins TRBV13 and TRBJ1-1, with 8 bases lining up with TRBD1. Trimming cost V 2 bases and J 5 bases; bases outside gene matches: 13. The CDR3 has 17 residues. CDR1 and CDR2 (germline): PRHDT, FYEKMQ (reference sequence). CDR3 nucleotides: TGTGCCAGCAGCTTACAACCCTCAGGACAGGGTAGGACTGAAGCTTTCTTT. Its translation is CASSLQPSGQGRTEAFF.

The table lists this clone with a few counts. CDR3 nucleotide sequence: TGTGCCACCAGTCCTAGCGGGGGGGCTGTGGATACGCAGTATTTT. It specifies CATSPSGGAVDTQYF. V is TRBV15 and J is TRBJ2-3, with TRBD2 matching over 12 bases. The CDR3 loop spans 15 amino acids. The junction had 7 bases not matched to a gene; V was cut back by 6 bases and J by 6 bases. The germline V gene has CDR1 LNHNV and CDR2 YYDKDF (reference sequence).

The rearrangement links TRBV7-8 to TRBJ1-1; D uncertain. V lost 1 base to trimming and J lost 2 bases, with 11 bases between them. This CDR3 spans 15 amino acids. Per germline, CDR1 SGHVS and CDR2 FQNEAQ. CDR3 loop: CASSLDRLTNTEAFF. The CDR3 nucleotides are TGTGCCAGCAGCTTAGATAGACTGACCAACACTGAAGCTTTCTTT.

This clone came up many times. The rearrangement joins TRBV13 to TRBJ1-1; possible D gene TRBD1, 5 bases. Germline V CDR1 and CDR2: PRHDT, FYEKMQ (reference sequence). The CDR3 is 18 residues long. V lost 0 bases and J 1 base, leaving 18 bases between the germline ends. CDR3 region: CASSLGRGLGKGNTEAFF. The CDR3, as DNA: TGTGCCAGCAGCTTAGGAAGGGGCTTAGGCAAGGGGAACACTGAAGCTTTCTTT.

This clone was detected only a few times. The genes are TRBV6-5 and TRBJ1-6; 8 bases map to TRBD1. CDR1 is MNHEY, CDR2 SVGAGI, per germline. This CDR3 has 14 residues. Trimming removed 6 bases from V and 9 bases from J; junction bases left unmatched: 7. DNA for the CDR3: TGTGCCAGCAGGAGACAGGGGTTGGGTTCACCCCTCCACTTT. This gives the protein CASRRQGLGSPLHF.

V usage is TRBV6-5 and J usage is TRBJ2-7, with 8 bases that match TRBD1. V lost 6 bases, J lost 3 bases, and 10 bases stayed unmatched. Germline assignment: CDR1 MNHEY and CDR2 SVGAGI. The CDR3 is 15 residues long. The CDR3 sequence: CASSDRQGLHYEQYF. Written as DNA, the CDR3 is TGTGCCAGCAGCGATAGACAGGGGCTCCACTACGAGCAGTACTTC.

This chain uses TRBV2 with TRBJ2-3; weak D call: TRBD2 (6 bases). V gave up 7 bases and J gave up 6 bases, with 23 bases separating them. Germline CDR1 SNHLY, CDR2 FYNNEI. The CDR3 consists of 16 residues. CDR3 protein: CASMMAGLNRGDTQYF. The CDR3 DNA sequence: TGTGCCAGCATGATGGCGGGGTTAAACCGGGGGGATACGCAGTATTTT.

This rearrangement joins TRBV11-3 to TRBJ2-5; D is uncertain. Germline V gene data show CDR1 as SGHNT and CDR2 as YENEEA. V lost 3 bases and J lost 5, with 7 bases in between. The CDR3 consists of 12 residues. As DNA, the CDR3 is TGTGCCAGCAGCTTTAAGGAGGAGACCCAGTACTTC. Amino acids: CASSFKEETQYF. The full variable domain, in which reference TRBV11-3 and TRBJ2-5 provide the parts outside the CDR3, is EAGVVQSPRYKIIEKKQPVAFWCNPISGHNTLYWYLQNLGQGPELLIRYENEEAVDDSQLPKDRFSAERLKGVDSTLKIQPAELGDSAVYLCASSFKEETQYFGPGTRLLVL.

This clone showed up just a few times. The gene calls are TRBV6-1 and TRBJ2-6, with D uncertain. Germline V gene data show CDR1 as MNHNS and CDR2 as SASEGT. The V gene lost 5 bases and the J gene lost 5 bases, with 4 bases spanning the gap. This CDR3 region has 12 residues. The CDR3 sequence is CASSSWANVLTF. DNA for the CDR3: TGTGCCAGCAGTTCTTGGGCCAACGTCCTGACTTTC.

The genes are TRBV5-4 and TRBJ1-1; D possibly corresponds to TRBD1 (5 bases). V dropped 3 bases and J dropped 2 bases, with 17 bases sitting between them. The CDR3 is made up of 16 amino acids. Germline CDR1 reads SGHNT; CDR2 reads YYREEE (reference sequence). The CDR3 protein is CASSSQDTRRNTEAFF. CDR3 DNA: TGTGCCAGCAGCTCCCAGGACACCAGAAGAAACACTGAAGCTTTCTTT.

The chain joins TRBV11-2 to TRBJ2-3; tentatively, D is TRBD1 (6 bases). CDR1 SGHAT and CDR2 FQNNGV come from the germline V gene. CDR3 length: 16 residues. Trimming pared 5 bases from V and 2 bases from J, leaving 17 bases between. CDR3 region: CASSTTGQTITDTQYF. As DNA, the CDR3 is TGTGCCAGCAGCACGACTGGACAGACTATCACAGATACGCAGTATTTT. Full variable domain (outside the CDR3, taken from reference TRBV11-2 and TRBJ2-3): EAGVAQSPRYKIIEKRQSVAFWCNPISGHATLYWYQQILGQGPKLLIQFQNNGVVDDSQLPKDRFSAERLKGVDSTLKIQPAKLEDSAVYLCASSTTGQTITDTQYFGPGTRLTVL.

The gene calls are TRBV7-3 and TRBJ2-1, with 11 bases fitting TRBD1. This CDR3 region has 15 residues. With 4 bases clipped from V and 8 bases from J, the junction kept 7 bases outside the gene matches. The germline gives CDR1 SGHTA, CDR2 FQGTGA. CDR3 amino acids: CASSSGTGGKDEQFF. The DNA for the CDR3 is TGTGCCAGCAGCTCCGGGACAGGGGGTAAGGATGAGCAGTTCTTC.

The chain uses TRBV4-2 and TRBJ2-7, with a weak D call TRBD2 (7 bases). Per the germline V gene, CDR1 is LGHNA and CDR2 is YNFKEQ. The CDR3 totals 15 residues. Trimming pared 0 bases from V and 2 bases from J, leaving 11 bases between. CDR3 DNA sequence: TGTGCCAGCAGCCAAGATGTGCGGGGGCCCTACGAGCAGTACTTC. Protein: CASSQDVRGPYEQYF.

The gene calls are TRBV6-6 and TRBJ2-7, with TRBD2 matching over 9 bases. Germline values: CDR1 MNHNY, CDR2 SVGAGI (reference sequence). Losses at the gene ends were 4 bases for V and 2 bases for J; bases not matched to a gene: 3. This CDR3 region has 14 residues. CDR3 nucleotides: TGTGCCAGCAGTTCTAGCGGGGTCACCTACGAGCAGTACTTC. The encoded protein is CASSSSGVTYEQYF.

Only one count was recorded for this clone. The rearrangement links TRBV19 to TRBJ1-2, with TRBD1 matching over 8 bases. Germline lookup yields CDR1 LNHDA and CDR2 SQIVND (reference sequence). V was clipped by 9 bases and J by 7 bases; unmatched bases: 13. The CDR3 contains 14 residues. CDR3 DNA sequence: TGTGCCAGCTCCGGAGACAGGGGTTGGTCTGGCTACACCTTC. This gives the protein CASSGDRGWSGYTF.

Remarks on this clone: The same CDR3 is also encoded by other DNA sequences in this sample. The chain has TRBV2 and TRBJ2-6; TRBD1 is a possible D gene (5 bases). The CDR3 loop spans 15 amino acids. The germline CDR1 and CDR2 sequences are SNHLY and FYNNEI. V lost 3 bases, J lost 1 base, and 7 bases lay in between. The CDR3 nucleotides read TGTGCCAGCAGTGAGCAGGGTTCTGGGGCCAACGTCCTGACTTTC. It translates to CASSEQGSGANVLTF.

The rearrangement uses TRBV27 and TRBJ1-6, with 9 bases matching TRBD1. The CDR3 is 14 residues long. Looked up from germline, CDR1 is MNHEY and CDR2 is SMNVEV (reference sequence). After removal of 6 bases from V and 6 bases from J, the junction contained 3 bases not matched to a gene. The CDR3 here is CASRRDRVNSPLHF. In DNA form, the CDR3 reads TGTGCCAGCAGGCGGGACAGGGTTAATTCACCCCTCCACTTT.

V and J are TRBV5-3 and TRBJ1-2; the match to TRBD1 covers 7 bases. TRBV5-3 is classed as an ORF, of uncertain function. With 4 bases clipped from V and 8 bases from J, the junction kept 8 bases outside the gene matches. This CDR3 spans 13 amino acids. The CDR3 DNA follows: TGTGCCAGAAGCCGGGACAGCACAATAGGCTACACCTTC. This encodes CARSRDSTIGYTF.

The chain couples TRBV5-1 to TRBJ1-2; D is perhaps TRBD1 (5 bases). The CDR3 runs to 14 residues. Germline CDR1 and CDR2: SGHRS and YFSETQ. Trimming stripped 4 bases from V and 2 bases from J, with 12 bases between. CDR3 nucleotides: TGCGCCAGCAGCCCAAGGGGTAAAAACTATGGCTACACCTTC. Encoded protein: CASSPRGKNYGYTF.

This clone was detected a few times. The chain links TRBV4-3 to TRBJ2-5; 12 bases match TRBD2. The CDR3 contains 15 residues. Germline lookup yields CDR1 LGHNA and CDR2 YSLEER. Germline trimming cut 6 bases from V and 5 bases from J; bases unmatched to any gene: 7. The CDR3 DNA reads TGCGCCAGCAGTCCCGGGACTAGCGGGTACGAGACCCAGTACTTC. This translates into CASSPGTSGYETQYF.